The present T cell receptor (beta chain) was sequenced within a study of OX40 agonist ivuxolimab in advanced cancers. The protocol was immunoSEQ multiplex PCR, while the TCRdb copy is restricted to in-frame clones and leaves out a portion. Altogether roughly 40,000 clones are present, roughly 86% being singletons, with the ten largest covering about 2%. The CDR3 consists of 12 residues. The germline gives CDR1 SNHLY, CDR2 FYNNEI. The germline V and J ends were trimmed by 6 bases and 2 bases, with 8 bases remaining between them. To note about this clone: The same CDR3 can be traced to other DNA sequences in this sample.

This TCR derives from an adult with an advanced solid tumor such as melanoma, head and neck, liver or kidney cancer. This chain uses TRBV2 with TRBJ2-7; D is unresolved. The specimen comprised CD4+ or CD8+ T cells sorted from blood, sampled in a trial of the OX40 agonist ivuxolimab. The CDR3 nucleotides are TGTGCCAGCAGGGACGGACCCTACGAGCAGTACTTC. Translated: CASRDGPYEQYF.